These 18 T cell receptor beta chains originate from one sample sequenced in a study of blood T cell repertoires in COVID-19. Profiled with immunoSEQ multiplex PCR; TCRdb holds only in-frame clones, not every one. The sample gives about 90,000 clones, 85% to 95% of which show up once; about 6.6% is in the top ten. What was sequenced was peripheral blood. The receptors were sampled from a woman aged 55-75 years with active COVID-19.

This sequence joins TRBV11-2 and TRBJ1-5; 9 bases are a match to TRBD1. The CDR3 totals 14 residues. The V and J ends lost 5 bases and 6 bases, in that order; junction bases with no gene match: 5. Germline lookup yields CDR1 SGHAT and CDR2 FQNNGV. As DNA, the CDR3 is TGTGCCAGCAGCCTGGGACAGGGCACTCAGCCCCAGCATTTT. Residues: CASSLGQGTQPQHF.

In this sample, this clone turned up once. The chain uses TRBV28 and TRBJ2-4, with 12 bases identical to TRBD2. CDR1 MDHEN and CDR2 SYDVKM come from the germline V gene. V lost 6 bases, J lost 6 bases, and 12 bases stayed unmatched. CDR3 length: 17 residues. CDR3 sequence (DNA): TGTGCCAGCAGCCCCCCAGATCTGACTAGCGGGAGAAACATTCAGTACTTC. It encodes CASSPPDLTSGRNIQYF.

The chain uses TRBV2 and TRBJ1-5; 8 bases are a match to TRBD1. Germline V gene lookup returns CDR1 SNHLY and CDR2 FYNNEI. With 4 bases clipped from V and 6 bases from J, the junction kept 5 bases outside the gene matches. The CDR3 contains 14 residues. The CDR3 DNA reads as TGTGCCAGCAGTGCCGGACAGGGCAGTCAGCCCCAGCATTTT. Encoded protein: CASSAGQGSQPQHF.

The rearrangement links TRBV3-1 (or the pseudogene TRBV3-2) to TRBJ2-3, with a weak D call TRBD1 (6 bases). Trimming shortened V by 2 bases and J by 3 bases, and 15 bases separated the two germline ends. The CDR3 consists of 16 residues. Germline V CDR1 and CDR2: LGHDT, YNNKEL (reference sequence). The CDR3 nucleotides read TGTGCCAGCAGCCAAAATCCACAGGGTATTACAGATACGCAGTATTTT. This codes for CASSQNPQGITDTQYF.

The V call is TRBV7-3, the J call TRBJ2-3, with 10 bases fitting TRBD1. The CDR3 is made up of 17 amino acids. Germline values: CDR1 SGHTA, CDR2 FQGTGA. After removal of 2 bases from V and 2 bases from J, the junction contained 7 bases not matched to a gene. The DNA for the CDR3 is TGTGCCAGCAGCTTATGGACAGGGGGGATACTCACAGATACGCAGTATTTT. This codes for CASSLWTGGILTDTQYF.

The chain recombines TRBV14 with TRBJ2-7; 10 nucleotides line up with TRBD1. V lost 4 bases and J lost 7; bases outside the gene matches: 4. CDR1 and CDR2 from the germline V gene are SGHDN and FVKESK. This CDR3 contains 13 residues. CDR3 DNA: TGTGCCAGCAGCCGACAGGGGGCCAGAGAGCAGTACTTC. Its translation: CASSRQGAREQYF.

The CDR3 DNA reads as TGCAGCGTTTTGGGACAGGGGGCGAGCACTGAAGCTTTCTTT. As protein: CSVLGQGASTEAFF. The chain carries TRBV29-1 and TRBJ1-1; TRBD1 agrees at 12 bases. Germline CDR1 and CDR2: SQVTM and ANQGSEA. The CDR3 runs 14 residues. The junction had 5 bases not matched to a gene; V was cut back by 5 bases and J by 4 bases.

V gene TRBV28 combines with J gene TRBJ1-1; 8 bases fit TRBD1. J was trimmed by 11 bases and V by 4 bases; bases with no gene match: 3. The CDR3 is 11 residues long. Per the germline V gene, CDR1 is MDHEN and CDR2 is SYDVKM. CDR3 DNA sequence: TGTGCCAGCAGTTGGACAGGGCAGGCTTTCTTT. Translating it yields CASSWTGQAFF.

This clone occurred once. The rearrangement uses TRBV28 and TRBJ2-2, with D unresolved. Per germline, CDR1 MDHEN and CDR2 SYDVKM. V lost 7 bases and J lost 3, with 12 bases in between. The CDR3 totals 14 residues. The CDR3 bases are TGTGCCAGCACCACCCTGGCGGACACCGGGGAGCTGTTTTTT. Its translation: CASTTLADTGELFF. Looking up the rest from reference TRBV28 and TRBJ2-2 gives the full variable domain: DVKVTQSSRYLVKRTGEKVFLECVQDMDHENMFWYRQDPGLGLRLIYFSYDVKMKEKGDIPEGYSVSREKKERFSLILESASTNQTSMYLCASTTLADTGELFFGEGSRLTVL.

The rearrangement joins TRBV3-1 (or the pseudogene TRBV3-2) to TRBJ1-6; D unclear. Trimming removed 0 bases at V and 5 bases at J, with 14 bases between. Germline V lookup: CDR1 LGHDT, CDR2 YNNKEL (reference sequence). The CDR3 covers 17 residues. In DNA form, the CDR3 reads TGTGCCAGCAGCCAAGATTCGACTGCAAGGCATAATTCACCCCTCCACTTT. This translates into CASSQDSTARHNSPLHF.

Here the CDR3 DNA reads TGTGCCAGCAGTTTCCCGACAGGGGGGAGGTATGGCTACACCTTC. Its translation is CASSFPTGGRYGYTF. This rearrangement joins TRBV28 to TRBJ1-2; 9 bases agree with TRBD1. The CDR3 is 15 amino acids. Looked up from germline, CDR1 is MDHEN and CDR2 is SYDVKM. Losses at the gene ends were 3 bases for V and 5 bases for J; bases not matched to a gene: 7.

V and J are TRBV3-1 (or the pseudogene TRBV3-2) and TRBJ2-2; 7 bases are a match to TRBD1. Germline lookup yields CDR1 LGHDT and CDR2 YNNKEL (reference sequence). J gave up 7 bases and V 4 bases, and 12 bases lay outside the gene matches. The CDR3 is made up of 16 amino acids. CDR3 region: CASSRTGEIFNGELFF. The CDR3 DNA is TGTGCCAGCAGCCGAACAGGGGAAATTTTCAACGGGGAGCTGTTTTTT.

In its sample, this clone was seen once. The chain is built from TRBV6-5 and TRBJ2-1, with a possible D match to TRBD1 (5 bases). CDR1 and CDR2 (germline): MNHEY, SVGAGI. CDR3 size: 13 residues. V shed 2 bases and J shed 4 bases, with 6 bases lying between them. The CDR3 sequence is CASSYTGYNEQFF. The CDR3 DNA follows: TGTGCCAGCAGTTACACAGGTTACAATGAGCAGTTCTTC.

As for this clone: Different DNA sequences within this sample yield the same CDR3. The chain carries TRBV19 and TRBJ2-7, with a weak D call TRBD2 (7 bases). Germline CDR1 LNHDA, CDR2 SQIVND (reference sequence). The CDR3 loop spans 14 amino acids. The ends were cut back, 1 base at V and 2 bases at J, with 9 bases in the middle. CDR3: CASSIGGGAYEQYF. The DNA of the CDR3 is TGTGCCAGTAGTATAGGAGGGGGGGCCTACGAGCAGTACTTC.

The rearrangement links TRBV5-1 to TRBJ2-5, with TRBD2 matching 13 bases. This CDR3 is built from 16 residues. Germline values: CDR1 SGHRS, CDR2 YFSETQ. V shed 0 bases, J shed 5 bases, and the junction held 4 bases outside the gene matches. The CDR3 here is CASSLAGTSGIETQYF. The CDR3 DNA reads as TGCGCCAGCAGCTTGGCAGGGACTAGCGGGATTGAGACCCAGTACTTC.

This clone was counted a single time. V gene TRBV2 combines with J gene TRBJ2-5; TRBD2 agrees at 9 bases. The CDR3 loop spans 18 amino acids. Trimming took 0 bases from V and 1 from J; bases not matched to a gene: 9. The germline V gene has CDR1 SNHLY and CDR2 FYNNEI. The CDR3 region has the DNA TGTGCCAGCAGTGAAGCGGTATTAGCGGGGGCCCTCCAAGAGACCCAGTACTTC. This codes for CASSEAVLAGALQETQYF.

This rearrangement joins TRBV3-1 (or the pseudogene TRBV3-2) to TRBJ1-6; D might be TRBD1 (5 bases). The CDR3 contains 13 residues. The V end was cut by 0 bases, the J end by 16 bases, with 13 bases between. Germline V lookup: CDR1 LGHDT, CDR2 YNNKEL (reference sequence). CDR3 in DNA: TGTGCCAGCAGCCAAGAAGGTGGACACCTACTCCACTTT. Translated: CASSQEGGHLLHF.

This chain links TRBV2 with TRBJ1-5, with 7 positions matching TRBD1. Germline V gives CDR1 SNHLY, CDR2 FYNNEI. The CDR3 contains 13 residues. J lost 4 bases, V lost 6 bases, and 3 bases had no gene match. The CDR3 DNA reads TGTGCCAGCAGATGGGGACAGAATCAGCCCCAGCATTTT. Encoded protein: CASRWGQNQPQHF.